This T cell receptor (beta chain) was observed in a study of blood T cell repertoires in COVID-19. In the study overall: Spain, Italy and the United States supplied samples that represented acute and convalescent COVID-19.

Clones were sequenced by immunoSEQ multiplex PCR, and TCRdb holds only the in-frame ones, with some missing. The table includes 320,000 or so clones, approximately 88% detected once. Looked up from germline, CDR1 is MNHNY and CDR2 is SVGAGI (reference sequence). This CDR3 is 15 amino acids long. V gave up 7 bases and J gave up 1 base, with 14 bases separating them. Across over 20 US areas, participants ranged in age from about 18 to 100 years. Categorization into cohorts depended on clinical history that participants reported. Symptom resolution, clearance, or two negative PCRs marked donors in Cohort 3 as recovered.

The sequence was collected from a man between 60 and 70 years old who had recovered from COVID-19. The sequenced material came from PBMCs or T cells enriched from blood (not recorded which). The V call is TRBV6-6, the J call TRBJ1-3, with D possibly TRBD1 on 5 matching bases. CDR3 sequence reads: CASTPRGVSGNTIYF. For the CDR3, the DNA is TGTGCCAGCACCCCCCGGGGGGTTTCTGGAAACACCATATATTTT.